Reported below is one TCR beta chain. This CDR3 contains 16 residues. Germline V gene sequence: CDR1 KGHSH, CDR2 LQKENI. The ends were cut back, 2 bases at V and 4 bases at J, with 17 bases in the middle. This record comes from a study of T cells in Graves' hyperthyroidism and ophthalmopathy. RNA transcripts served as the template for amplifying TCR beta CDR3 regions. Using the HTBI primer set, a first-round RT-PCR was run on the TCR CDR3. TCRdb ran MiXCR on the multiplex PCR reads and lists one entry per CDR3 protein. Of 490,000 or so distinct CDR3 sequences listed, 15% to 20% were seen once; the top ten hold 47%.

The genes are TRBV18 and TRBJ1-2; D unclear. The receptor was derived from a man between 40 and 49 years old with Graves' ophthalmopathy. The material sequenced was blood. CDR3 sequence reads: CASSPATRAESYGYTF. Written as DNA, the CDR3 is TGTGCCAGCTCACCAGCCACTCGTGCGGAATCCTATGGCTACACCTTC.